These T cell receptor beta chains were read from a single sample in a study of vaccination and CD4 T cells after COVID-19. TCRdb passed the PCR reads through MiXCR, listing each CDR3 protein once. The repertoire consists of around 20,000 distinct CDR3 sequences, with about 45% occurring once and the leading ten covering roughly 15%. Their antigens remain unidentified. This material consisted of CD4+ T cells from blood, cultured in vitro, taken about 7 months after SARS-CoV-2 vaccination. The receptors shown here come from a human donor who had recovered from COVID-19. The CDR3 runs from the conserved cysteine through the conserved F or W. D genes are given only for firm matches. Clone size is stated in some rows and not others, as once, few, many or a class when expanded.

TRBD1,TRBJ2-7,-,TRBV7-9,CASSFRQGYEQYF,TGTGCCAGCAGCTTCCGACAGGGTTACGAGCAGTACTTC
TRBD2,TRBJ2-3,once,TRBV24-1,CATSDFKRLAEDTDTQYF,TGTGCCACCAGTGACTTCAAACGACTAGCAGAAGACACAGATACGCAGTATTTT
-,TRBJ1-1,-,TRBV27,CASAWNRLNTEAFF,TGTGCCAGCGCCTGGAACAGGCTGAACACTGAAGCTTTCTTT
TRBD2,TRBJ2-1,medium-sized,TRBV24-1,CATSDPGGAGVEQFF,TGTGCCACCAGTGACCCGGGGGGAGCGGGAGTAGAGCAGTTCTTC
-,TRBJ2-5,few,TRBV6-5,CASSYSRQETQYF,TGTGCCAGCAGTTACTCCAGACAAGAGACCCAGTACTTC
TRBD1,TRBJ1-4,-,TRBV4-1,CASSQDGTGGVKLFF,TGCGCCAGCAGCCAAGATGGGACAGGGGGTGTAAAACTGTTTTTT
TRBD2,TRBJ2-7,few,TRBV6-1,CASSAGLAYYEQYF,TGTGCCAGCAGTGCGGGACTAGCATACTACGAGCAGTACTTC
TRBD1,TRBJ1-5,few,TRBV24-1,CATSDLRQGGNQPQHF,TGTGCCACCAGTGATTTGAGACAGGGAGGCAATCAGCCCCAGCATTTT
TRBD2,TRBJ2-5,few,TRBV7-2,CASSLVPRLAGGPETQYF,TGTGCCAGCAGCTTAGTCCCCCGACTAGCGGGGGGGCCAGAGACCCAGTACTTC
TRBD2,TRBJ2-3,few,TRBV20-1,CSAAAASGTPQSTDTQYF,TGCAGTGCTGCGGCTGCTAGCGGGACCCCCCAGAGCACAGATACGCAGTATTTT